This T cell receptor (beta chain) is drawn from a study of cytomegalovirus exposure and HLA in healthy donors. The CDR3 has 15 residues. Germline values: CDR1 SGHVS, CDR2 FNYEAQ. The V end was cut by 6 bases, the J end by 1 base, with 15 bases between. Amplification used 60 Vbeta primers and 13 Jbeta primers. Clones were read by immunoSEQ multiplex PCR, and TCRdb kept only the in-frame ones, dropping some. Of 150,000 or so clones in the sample, roughly 79% were seen once. General observations from the study: A later analysis linked about 17,000 TCR beta sequences to HLA alleles at 0.05 false discovery rate.

Points on this clone: Its antigen is not identified.

The receptor was isolated from a woman aged 40-49 years in good health and CMV-seronegative. Sample: PBMCs. The V and J genes are TRBV7-6 and TRBJ1-1, with D possibly being TRBD1 (6 bases). This CDR3 is CASSSPGHRNTEAFF. CDR3 coding DNA: TGTGCCAGCAGTTCACCGGGACACAGGAACACTGAAGCTTTCTTT.